This is a list of T cell receptor beta chains from one sample in a study of cytomegalovirus exposure and HLA in healthy donors. Clones were read by immunoSEQ multiplex PCR, and TCRdb kept only the in-frame ones, dropping some. Of more than 150,000 clones listed, just under 80% were seen once; the top ten hold 7%. The sample consisted of PBMCs. These receptors all stem from a woman in her 40s in good health and CMV-seropositive. Each CDR3 is given with its conserved first and last residue. A D gene is named only where the DNA matches it firmly. Expanded clones are given a class, and other clones once, few, many or no size at all.

D: TRBD1
size: -
J: TRBJ2-5
V: TRBV19
DNA: TGTGCCAGTAGTATTGGGGGCCGACAGGGGGAAGAGACCCAGTACTTC
CDR3: CASSIGGRQGEETQYF

D: TRBD1
size: few
J: TRBJ2-2
V: TRBV27
DNA: TGTGCCAGCAGTAGTGACAGGGAAGCGACCGGGGAGCTGTTTTTT
CDR3: CASSSDREATGELFF

D: -
size: -
J: TRBJ1-2
V: TRBV11-1
DNA: TGTGCCAGCAGCCCAAAATCGGGCTATGGCTACACCTTC
CDR3: CASSPKSGYGYTF

D: TRBD2
size: -
J: TRBJ2-5
V: TRBV5-5
DNA: TGTGCCAGCAGCTTTTCAGCGGGGGCCCAAGAGACCCAGTACTTC
CDR3: CASSFSAGAQETQYF

D: TRBD1
size: -
J: TRBJ2-4
V: TRBV5-4
DNA: TGTGCCAGCAGCTCTGAACGGGACAGGGACAGTCAGTACTTC
CDR3: CASSSERDRDSQYF

D: -
size: -
J: TRBJ1-1
V: TRBV28
DNA: TGTGCCAGCAGTTTACCGGGATCCCTCACTGAAGCTTTCTTT
CDR3: CASSLPGSLTEAFF

D: TRBD1
size: -
J: TRBJ1-5
V: TRBV6-7
DNA: TGTGCCAGCAGTTACTCAGACAGGGAGAAAAAGCCCCAGCATTTT
CDR3: CASSYSDREKKPQHF

D: -
size: -
J: TRBJ2-7
V: TRBV29-1
DNA: TGCAGCGTTATCGGGGTCGTCGACGAGCAGTACTTC
CDR3: CSVIGVVDEQYF

D: TRBD2
size: -
J: TRBJ2-7
V: TRBV5-4
DNA: TGTGCCAGCAGCTTGGTATTAGCGGGGGCGACCGAGCAGTACTTC
CDR3: CASSLVLAGATEQYF

D: -
size: -
J: TRBJ1-2
V: TRBV19
DNA: TGTGCCAGTAGCCGTGAAACAGAGTATGGCTACACCTTC
CDR3: CASSRETEYGYTF

D: TRBD1
size: -
J: TRBJ1-2
V: TRBV19
DNA: TGTGCCAGTAGCAGGGACAGGGGGCACGGCTACACCTTC
CDR3: CASSRDRGHGYTF

D: -
size: -
J: TRBJ1-1
V: TRBV5-4
DNA: TGTGCCAGCAGCTGGCGGGCGGGGAACACTGAAGCTTTCTTT
CDR3: CASSWRAGNTEAFF

D: -
size: -
J: TRBJ1-5
V: TRBV21-1
DNA: TGTGCCAGCAGCAAAGGGAAGGTATGCGAGCGGGGATTACAGCCCCAGCATTTT
CDR3: CASSKGKVCERGLQPQHF

D: -
size: -
J: TRBJ1-3
V: TRBV7-2
DNA: TGTGCCAGCAGCTCCCGGGGGAGAGAGGGCTTCCAGGCCATATATTTT
CDR3: CASSSRGREGFQAIYF

D: TRBD2
size: -
J: TRBJ2-2
V: TRBV4-2
DNA: TGTGCCAGCAGCCAAGTATGGCGGGGGGGGAACACCGGGGAGCTGTTTTTT
CDR3: CASSQVWRGGNTGELFF

D: TRBD1
size: -
J: TRBJ1-1
V: TRBV6-1
DNA: TGTGCCAGCACTAGACAGGGAAGAAATACTGAAGCTTTCTTT
CDR3: CASTRQGRNTEAFF

D: TRBD1
size: -
J: TRBJ1-2
V: TRBV7-9
DNA: TGTGCCAGCAGCCCGGGACAGGCAAATGGCTACACCTTC
CDR3: CASSPGQANGYTF

D: -
size: once
J: TRBJ1-4
V: TRBV4-3
DNA: TGCGCCAGCAGCCCTAGGAGGGGGGCGCGGGGGGAAAAACTGTTTTTT
CDR3: CASSPRRGARGEKLFF

D: -
size: -
J: TRBJ1-2
V: TRBV5-6
DNA: TGTGCCAGCAGCTTCATCGAGGAGGGGATTAACTATGGCTACACCTTC
CDR3: CASSFIEEGINYGYTF

D: TRBD1
size: few
J: TRBJ1-5
V: TRBV4-1
DNA: TGCGCCAGCAGCCAGGGACAGTTACAGCCCCAGCATTTT
CDR3: CASSQGQLQPQHF

D: TRBD2
size: -
J: TRBJ2-2
V: TRBV19
DNA: TGTGCCAGTAGTTCCCGGACTAGCTTGAACACCGGGGAGCTGTTTTTT
CDR3: CASSSRTSLNTGELFF

D: TRBD1
size: -
J: TRBJ2-3
V: TRBV4-1
DNA: TGCGCCAGCAGCCACCAACTCGGACAGGGCGGCACAGATACGCAGTATTTT
CDR3: CASSHQLGQGGTDTQYF

D: TRBD1
size: -
J: TRBJ1-2
V: TRBV19
DNA: TGTGCCAGCACCGGGACAGGGGAGACCTATGGCTACACCTTC
CDR3: CASTGTGETYGYTF

D: -
size: -
J: TRBJ1-5
V: TRBV30
DNA: TGTGCCTGGAGTATCCGGACAGTTAATCAGCCCCAGCATTTT
CDR3: CAWSIRTVNQPQHF

D: -
size: -
J: TRBJ2-7
V: TRBV30
DNA: TGTGCCTGGAGTCAGGGCAGGGAATATGAAGAGCAGTACTTC
CDR3: CAWSQGREYEEQYF

D: TRBD2
size: once
J: TRBJ2-3
V: TRBV28
DNA: TGTGCCAGCAGTAGCGGGGCTAGCACAGATACGCAGTATTTT
CDR3: CASSSGASTDTQYF

D: TRBD1
size: -
J: TRBJ1-1
V: TRBV2
DNA: TGTGCCAGCAGTAAAGATAACAGGGGGAACACTGAAGCTTTCTTT
CDR3: CASSKDNRGNTEAFF

D: TRBD1
size: -
J: TRBJ2-2
V: TRBV11-2
DNA: TGTGCCAGCAGCTTGGGGACAGGGGGGACCGGGGAGCTGTTTTTT
CDR3: CASSLGTGGTGELFF

D: TRBD1
size: -
J: TRBJ1-2
V: TRBV2
DNA: TGTGCCAGCAGGGGGTTAGGACAGGCAGAGGTTGGCTACACCTTC
CDR3: CASRGLGQAEVGYTF

D: TRBD1
size: few
J: TRBJ1-2
V: TRBV5-1
DNA: TGCGCCAGCAGCTTGGGGACAGGGGGCAACTATGGCTACACCTTC
CDR3: CASSLGTGGNYGYTF

D: -
size: -
J: TRBJ1-1
V: TRBV7-9
DNA: TGTTCCAGCAGCGCCGAAACAGGGTTTTCTCGAGCTTTCTTT
CDR3: CSSSAETGFSRAFF

D: -
size: -
J: TRBJ1-1
V: TRBV11-2
DNA: TGTGCCAGCAGGGGGCCAGGGGCACACACTGAAGCTTTCTTT
CDR3: CASRGPGAHTEAFF

D: -
size: -
J: TRBJ2-3
V: TRBV5-1
DNA: TGCGCCAGCAGCGTGCGAAGCACAGATACGCAGTATTTT
CDR3: CASSVRSTDTQYF

D: TRBD2
size: few
J: TRBJ2-7
V: TRBV5-1
DNA: TGCGCCAGCAGCGAGGAGCGGGGGGGCCTTCGGTGGCAGTACTTC
CDR3: CASSEERGGLRWQYF

D: -
size: -
J: TRBJ1-6
V: TRBV2
DNA: TGTGCCAGCAGTGAAGCTCAAAAAAATTCACCCCTCCACTTT
CDR3: CASSEAQKNSPLHF

D: -
size: -
J: TRBJ2-1
V: TRBV27
DNA: TGTGCCAGCAGTTCCCTAGCGTCAACCTACAATGAGCAGTTCTTC
CDR3: CASSSLASTYNEQFF

D: TRBD2
size: once
J: TRBJ2-3
V: TRBV10-2
DNA: TGCGCCACCAGAGCGGGGGGGAGTAGCGCAGATACGCAGTATTTT
CDR3: CATRAGGSSADTQYF

D: -
size: -
J: TRBJ2-1
V: TRBV9
DNA: TGTGCCAGCAGCGTAGGGGGCCGCGGCAATGAGCAGTTCTTC
CDR3: CASSVGGRGNEQFF

D: TRBD2
size: -
J: TRBJ2-3
V: TRBV5-6
DNA: TGTGCCAGCAGCCGAAGACTAGCGGGGGGTAGAACAGATACGCAGTATTTT
CDR3: CASSRRLAGGRTDTQYF

D: -
size: -
J: TRBJ2-2
V: TRBV11-3
DNA: TGTGCCAGCAGCTTAGTTCAACACCGACAGTCCCCCGGGGAGCTGTTTTTT
CDR3: CASSLVQHRQSPGELFF

D: -
size: -
J: TRBJ1-4
V: TRBV18
DNA: TGTGCCAGCTCACAGATAAGACAGGAAAAGGAAAAACTGTTTTTT
CDR3: CASSQIRQEKEKLFF

D: -
size: few
J: TRBJ2-2
V: TRBV5-5
DNA: TGTGCCAGCAGCCCAAGGGGGGGGACGAACACCGGGGAGCTGTTTTTT
CDR3: CASSPRGGTNTGELFF

D: -
size: -
J: TRBJ1-6
V: TRBV19
DNA: TGTGCCAGTAGTATGAGCTCCTATAATTCACCCCTCCACTTT
CDR3: CASSMSSYNSPLHF

D: -
size: -
J: TRBJ1-2
V: TRBV4-3
DNA: TGCGCCAGCAGCCCAGGAACAGTTTCCTATGGCTACACCTTC
CDR3: CASSPGTVSYGYTF

D: -
size: few
J: TRBJ2-2
V: TRBV29-1
DNA: TGCAGCGCCTCGAAGCCCCCCGGGGAGCTGTTTTTT
CDR3: CSASKPPGELFF

D: -
size: -
J: TRBJ2-1
V: TRBV5-1
DNA: TGCGCCAGCGGGCTAGGCAGGGACAATGAGCAGTTCTTC
CDR3: CASGLGRDNEQFF

D: TRBD1
size: -
J: TRBJ2-1
V: TRBV5-1
DNA: TGCGCCAGCAGCTTTCAGACACCCGGGACAGGGATATACAATGAGCAGTTCTTC
CDR3: CASSFQTPGTGIYNEQFF

D: TRBD2
size: -
J: TRBJ2-2
V: TRBV19
DNA: TGTGCCAGTAGTACTAGCGGTAACACCGGGGAGCTGTTTTTT
CDR3: CASSTSGNTGELFF

D: TRBD2
size: -
J: TRBJ2-1
V: TRBV4-3
DNA: TGCGCCAGCAGCCAAAGGACTAGCGGCTACTCTGAGCAGTTCTTC
CDR3: CASSQRTSGYSEQFF

D: TRBD2
size: -
J: TRBJ2-3
V: TRBV9
DNA: TGTGCCAGCAGCGGGCCGGGACTAAGCACAGATACGCAGTATTTT
CDR3: CASSGPGLSTDTQYF

D: TRBD1
size: -
J: TRBJ1-3
V: TRBV5-1
DNA: TGCGCCAGCAGCCTGGAGGGGGCAAGAAACACCATATATTTT
CDR3: CASSLEGARNTIYF

D: -
size: -
J: TRBJ1-6
V: TRBV7-9
DNA: TGTGCCAGCAGCTTACTGCAGGGAGGTTCACCCCTCCACTTT
CDR3: CASSLLQGGSPLHF